This T cell receptor beta chain was found in a study of T cells expressing NK-cell markers. The length of the CDR3 is 16 residues. Germline assignment: CDR1 DFQATT and CDR2 SNEGSKA (reference sequence). TCRdb re-called the 5' RACE reads, yielding one record per CDR3 amino acid sequence without DNA. The repertoire shows about 260,000 distinct CDR3 sequences; the top ten hold approximately 0.39%. This sequence joins TRBV20-1 and TRBJ2-3; TCRdb designates TRBD2, a call that cannot be tested without DNA. The specimen sequenced was blood T cells: a sorted CD56 or NKG2C T cell subset, CD4+ or CD8+ T cells, or bulk PBMC T cells (not recorded which). This receptor was taken from a man aged 18 to 30 in good health. CDR3 sequence: CSAPRALAGVVDTQYF.